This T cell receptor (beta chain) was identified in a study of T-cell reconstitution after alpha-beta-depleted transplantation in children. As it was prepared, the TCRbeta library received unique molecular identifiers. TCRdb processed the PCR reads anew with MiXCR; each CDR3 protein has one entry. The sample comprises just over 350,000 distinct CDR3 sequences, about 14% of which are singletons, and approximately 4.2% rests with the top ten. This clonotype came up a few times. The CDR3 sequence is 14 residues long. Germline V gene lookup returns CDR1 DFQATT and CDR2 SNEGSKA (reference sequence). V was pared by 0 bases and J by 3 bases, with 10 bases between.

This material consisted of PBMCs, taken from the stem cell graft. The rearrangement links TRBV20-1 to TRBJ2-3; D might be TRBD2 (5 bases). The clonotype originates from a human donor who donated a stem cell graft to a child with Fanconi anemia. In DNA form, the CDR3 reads TGCAGTGCTAGAGAAGTCGGCGGGACAGATACGCAGTATTTT. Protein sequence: CSAREVGGTDTQYF.